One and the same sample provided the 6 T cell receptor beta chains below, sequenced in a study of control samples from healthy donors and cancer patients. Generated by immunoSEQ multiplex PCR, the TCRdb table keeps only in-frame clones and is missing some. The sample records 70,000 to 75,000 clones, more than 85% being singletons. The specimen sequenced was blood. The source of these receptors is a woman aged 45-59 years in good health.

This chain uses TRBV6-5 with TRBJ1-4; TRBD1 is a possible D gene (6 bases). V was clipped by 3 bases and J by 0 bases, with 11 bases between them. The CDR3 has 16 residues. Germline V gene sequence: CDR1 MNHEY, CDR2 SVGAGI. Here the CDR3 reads CASSYSRGATNEKLFF. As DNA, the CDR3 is TGTGCCAGCAGTTATTCCAGGGGTGCAACTAATGAAAAACTGTTTTTT.

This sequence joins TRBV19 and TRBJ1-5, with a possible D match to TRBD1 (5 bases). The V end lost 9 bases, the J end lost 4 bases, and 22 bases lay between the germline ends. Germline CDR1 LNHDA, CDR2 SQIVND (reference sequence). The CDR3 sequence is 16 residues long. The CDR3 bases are TGTGCCAGCACCGACTGGCGGTCCGGGGCTAATCAGCCCCAGCATTTT. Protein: CASTDWRSGANQPQHF.

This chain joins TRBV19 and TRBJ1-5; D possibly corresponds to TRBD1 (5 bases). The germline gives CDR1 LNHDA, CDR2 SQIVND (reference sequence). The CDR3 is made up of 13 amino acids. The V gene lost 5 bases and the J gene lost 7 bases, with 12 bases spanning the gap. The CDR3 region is CASSLTVQQPQHF. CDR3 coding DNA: TGTGCCAGTAGTCTGACAGTGCAGCAGCCCCAGCATTTT.

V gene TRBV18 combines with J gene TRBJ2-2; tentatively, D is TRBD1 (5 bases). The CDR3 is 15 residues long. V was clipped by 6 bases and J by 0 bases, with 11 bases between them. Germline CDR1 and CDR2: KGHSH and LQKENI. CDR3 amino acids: CASSLQGANTGELFF. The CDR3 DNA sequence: TGTGCCAGCTCTCTTCAGGGCGCGAACACCGGGGAGCTGTTTTTT.

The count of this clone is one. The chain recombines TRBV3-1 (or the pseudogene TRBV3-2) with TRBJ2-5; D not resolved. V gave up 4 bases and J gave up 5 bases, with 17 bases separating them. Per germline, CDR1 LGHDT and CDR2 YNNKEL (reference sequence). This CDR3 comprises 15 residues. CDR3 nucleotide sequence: TGTGCCAGCAGCCTCTCTCAAACGGGCCGGGAGACCCAGTACTTC. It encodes CASSLSQTGRETQYF.

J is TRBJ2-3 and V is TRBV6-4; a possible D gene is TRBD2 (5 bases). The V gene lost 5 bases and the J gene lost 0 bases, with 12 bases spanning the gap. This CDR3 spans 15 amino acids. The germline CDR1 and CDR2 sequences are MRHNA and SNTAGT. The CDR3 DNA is TGTGCCAGCAGTACCTCAGCGGCTAGCACAGATACGCAGTATTTT. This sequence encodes CASSTSAASTDTQYF.